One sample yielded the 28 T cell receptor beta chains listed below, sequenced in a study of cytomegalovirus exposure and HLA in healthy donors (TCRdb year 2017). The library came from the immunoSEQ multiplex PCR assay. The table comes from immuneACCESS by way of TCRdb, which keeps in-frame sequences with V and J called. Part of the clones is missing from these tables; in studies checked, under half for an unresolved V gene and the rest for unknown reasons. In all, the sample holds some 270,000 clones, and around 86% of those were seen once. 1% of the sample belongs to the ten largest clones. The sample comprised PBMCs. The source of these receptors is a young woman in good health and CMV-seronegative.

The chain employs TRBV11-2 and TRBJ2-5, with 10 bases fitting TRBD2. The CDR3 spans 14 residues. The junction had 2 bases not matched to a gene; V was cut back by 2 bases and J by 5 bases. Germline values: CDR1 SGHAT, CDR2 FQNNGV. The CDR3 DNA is TGTGCCAGCAGCTTACTAGCGGGAGCGGAGACCCAGTACTTC. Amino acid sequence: CASSLLAGAETQYF.

CDR3 coding DNA: TGTGCCAGCAGCACACTAGCGGGAGTTGGCAATGAGCAGTTCTTC. Its translation is CASSTLAGVGNEQFF. The chain links TRBV7-2 to TRBJ2-1; 11 bases match TRBD2. After removal of 5 bases from V and 6 bases from J, the junction contained 6 bases not matched to a gene. The CDR3 contains 15 residues. Looked up from germline, CDR1 is SGHTA and CDR2 is FQGNSA.

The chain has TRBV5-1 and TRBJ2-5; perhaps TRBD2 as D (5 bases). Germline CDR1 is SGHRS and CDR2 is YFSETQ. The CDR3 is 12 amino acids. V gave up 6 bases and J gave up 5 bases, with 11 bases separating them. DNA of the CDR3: TGCGCCAGCACGGATAGCGTCGAGACCCAGTACTTC. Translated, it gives CASTDSVETQYF.

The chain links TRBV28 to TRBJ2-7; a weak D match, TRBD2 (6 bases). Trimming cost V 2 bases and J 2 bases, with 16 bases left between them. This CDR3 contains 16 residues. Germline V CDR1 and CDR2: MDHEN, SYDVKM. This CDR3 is CASSLSGLPETYEQYF. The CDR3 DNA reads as TGTGCCAGCAGTTTAAGCGGGCTTCCAGAAACCTACGAGCAGTACTTC.

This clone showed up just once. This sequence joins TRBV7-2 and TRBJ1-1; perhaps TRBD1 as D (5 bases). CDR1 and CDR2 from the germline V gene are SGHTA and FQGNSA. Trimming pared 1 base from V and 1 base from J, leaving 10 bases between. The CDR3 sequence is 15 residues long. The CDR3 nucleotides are TGTGCCAGCAGCTTAGTCGGGACTGGGAACACTGAAGCTTTCTTT. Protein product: CASSLVGTGNTEAFF.

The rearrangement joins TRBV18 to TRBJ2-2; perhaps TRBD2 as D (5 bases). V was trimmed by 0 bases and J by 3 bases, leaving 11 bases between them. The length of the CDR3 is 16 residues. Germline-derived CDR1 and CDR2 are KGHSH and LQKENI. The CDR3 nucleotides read TGTGCCAGCTCACCACCTTCTCAGAGGGACACCGGGGAGCTGTTTTTT. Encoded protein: CASSPPSQRDTGELFF.

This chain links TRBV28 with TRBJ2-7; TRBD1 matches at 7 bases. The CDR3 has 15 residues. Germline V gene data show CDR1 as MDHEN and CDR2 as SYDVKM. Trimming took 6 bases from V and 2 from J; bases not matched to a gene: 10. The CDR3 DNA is TGTGCCAGCAGACTGGAGACAGGGACCCCCTACGAGCAGTACTTC. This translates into CASRLETGTPYEQYF.

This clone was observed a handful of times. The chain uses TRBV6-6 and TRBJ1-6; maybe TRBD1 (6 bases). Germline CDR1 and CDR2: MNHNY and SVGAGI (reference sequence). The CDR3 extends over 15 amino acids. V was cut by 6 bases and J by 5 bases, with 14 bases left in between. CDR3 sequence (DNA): TGTGCCAGCAGGCCGGACAGCCTTAATAATTCACCCCTCCACTTT. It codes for CASRPDSLNNSPLHF.

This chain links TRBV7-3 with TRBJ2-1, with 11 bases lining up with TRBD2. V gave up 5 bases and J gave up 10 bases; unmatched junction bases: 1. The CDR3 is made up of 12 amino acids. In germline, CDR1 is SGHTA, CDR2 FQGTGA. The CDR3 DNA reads TGTGCCAGCAGCCCTAGCGGGGGGGAGCAGTTCTTC. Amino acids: CASSPSGGEQFF.

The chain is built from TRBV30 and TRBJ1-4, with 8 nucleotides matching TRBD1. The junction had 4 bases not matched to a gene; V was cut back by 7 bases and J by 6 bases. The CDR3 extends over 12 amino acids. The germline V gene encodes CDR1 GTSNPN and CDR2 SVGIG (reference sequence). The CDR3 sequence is CASQGGDEKLFF. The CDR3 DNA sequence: TGTGCCTCACAGGGGGGGGATGAAAAACTGTTTTTT.

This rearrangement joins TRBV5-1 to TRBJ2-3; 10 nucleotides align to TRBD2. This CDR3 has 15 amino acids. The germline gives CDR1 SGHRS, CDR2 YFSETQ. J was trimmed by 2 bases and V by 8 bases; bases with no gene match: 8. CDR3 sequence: CASKELAGHTDTQYF. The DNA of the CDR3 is TGCGCCAGTAAGGAACTAGCGGGGCACACAGATACGCAGTATTTT.

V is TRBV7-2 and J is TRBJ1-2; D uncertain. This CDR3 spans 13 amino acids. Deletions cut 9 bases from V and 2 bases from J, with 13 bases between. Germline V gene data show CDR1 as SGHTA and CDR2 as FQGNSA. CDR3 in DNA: TGTGCCAGTCGACGAGACGGGAACTATGGCTACACCTTC. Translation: CASRRDGNYGYTF.

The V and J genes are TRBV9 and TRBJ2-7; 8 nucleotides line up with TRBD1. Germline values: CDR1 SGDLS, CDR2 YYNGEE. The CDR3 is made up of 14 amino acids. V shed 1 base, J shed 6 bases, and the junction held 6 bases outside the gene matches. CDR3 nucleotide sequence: TGTGCCAGCAGCGTAAAAGGACAGGGAGGCGAGCAGTACTTC. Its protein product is CASSVKGQGGEQYF.

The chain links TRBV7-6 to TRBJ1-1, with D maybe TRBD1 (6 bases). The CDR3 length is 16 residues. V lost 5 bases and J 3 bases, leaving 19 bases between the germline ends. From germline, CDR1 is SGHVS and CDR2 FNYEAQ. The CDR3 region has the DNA TGTGCCAGCAGCACCGGACAGTTCCTGGGTGACACTGAAGCTTTCTTT. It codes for CASSTGQFLGDTEAFF.

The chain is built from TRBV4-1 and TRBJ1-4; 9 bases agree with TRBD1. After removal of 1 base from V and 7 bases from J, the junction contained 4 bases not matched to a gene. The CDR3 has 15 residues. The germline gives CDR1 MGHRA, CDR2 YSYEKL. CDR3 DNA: TGCGCCAGCAGCCAAGGGGGACAGGGAGCTGAAAAACTGTTTTTT. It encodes CASSQGGQGAEKLFF.

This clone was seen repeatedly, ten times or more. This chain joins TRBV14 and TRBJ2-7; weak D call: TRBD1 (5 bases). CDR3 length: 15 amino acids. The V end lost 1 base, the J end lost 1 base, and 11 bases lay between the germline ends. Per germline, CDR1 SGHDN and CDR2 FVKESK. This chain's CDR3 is CASSQGKGWSYEQYF. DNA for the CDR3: TGTGCCAGCAGCCAAGGGAAGGGGTGGTCCTACGAGCAGTACTTC.

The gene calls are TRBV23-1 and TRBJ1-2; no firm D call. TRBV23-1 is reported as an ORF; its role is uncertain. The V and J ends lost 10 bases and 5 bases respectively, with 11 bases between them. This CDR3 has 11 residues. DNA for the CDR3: TGCGCCACCGACCAGGCTTATGGCTACACCTTC. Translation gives CATDQAYGYTF.

The CDR3 coding sequence is TGTGCCAGCACAGGAGGGAATAGCAATCAGCCCCAGCATTTT. Amino acids: CASTGGNSNQPQHF. The V and J genes are TRBV6-6 and TRBJ1-5; D is uncertain. This CDR3 comprises 14 residues. Germline CDR1 and CDR2: MNHNY and SVGAGI (reference sequence). The V end lost 7 bases, the J end lost 0 bases, and 10 bases lay between the germline ends.

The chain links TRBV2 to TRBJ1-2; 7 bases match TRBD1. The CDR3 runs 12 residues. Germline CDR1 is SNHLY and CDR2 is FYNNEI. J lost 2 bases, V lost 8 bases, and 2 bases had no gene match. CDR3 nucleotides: TGTGCCAGCGACAGGGAAAACTATGGCTACACCTTC. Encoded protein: CASDRENYGYTF.

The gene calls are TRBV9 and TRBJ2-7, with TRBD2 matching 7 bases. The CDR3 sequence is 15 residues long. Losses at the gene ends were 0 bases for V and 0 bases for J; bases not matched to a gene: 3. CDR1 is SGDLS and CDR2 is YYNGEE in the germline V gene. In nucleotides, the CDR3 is TGTGCCAGCAGCGTAGGGGAGGGTCGCTCCTACGAGCAGTACTTC. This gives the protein CASSVGEGRSYEQYF.

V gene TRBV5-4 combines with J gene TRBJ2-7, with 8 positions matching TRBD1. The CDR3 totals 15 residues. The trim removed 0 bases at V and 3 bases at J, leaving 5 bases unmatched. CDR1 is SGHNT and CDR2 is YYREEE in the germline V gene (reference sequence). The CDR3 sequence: CASSLEGTGLYEQYF. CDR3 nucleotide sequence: TGTGCCAGCAGCTTGGAGGGGACAGGACTCTACGAGCAGTACTTC.

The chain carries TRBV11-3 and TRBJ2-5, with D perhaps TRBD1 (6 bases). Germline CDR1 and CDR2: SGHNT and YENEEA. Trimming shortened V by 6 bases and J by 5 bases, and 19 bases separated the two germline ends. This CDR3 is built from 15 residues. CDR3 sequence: CASSLTRAGVETQYF. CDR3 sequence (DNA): TGTGCCAGCAGTCTAACGCGGGCAGGGGTGGAGACCCAGTACTTC.

Here the CDR3 DNA reads TGTGCCAGCAGGGGAACCCAGGGATTTTTCTACGAGCAGTACTTC. Encoded protein: CASRGTQGFFYEQYF. The chain carries TRBV7-2 and TRBJ2-7, with D maybe TRBD1 (5 bases). Trimming left V 6 bases short and J 3 bases short, with 18 bases between. This CDR3 is 15 amino acids long. Germline V gene lookup returns CDR1 SGHTA and CDR2 FQGNSA.

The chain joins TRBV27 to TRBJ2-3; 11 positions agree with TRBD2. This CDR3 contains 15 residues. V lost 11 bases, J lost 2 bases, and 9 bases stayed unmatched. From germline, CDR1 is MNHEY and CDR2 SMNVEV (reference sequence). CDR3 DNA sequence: TGTGCCGCCGGGGCTAGCGGGGGGTACACAGATACGCAGTATTTT. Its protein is CAAGASGGYTDTQYF.

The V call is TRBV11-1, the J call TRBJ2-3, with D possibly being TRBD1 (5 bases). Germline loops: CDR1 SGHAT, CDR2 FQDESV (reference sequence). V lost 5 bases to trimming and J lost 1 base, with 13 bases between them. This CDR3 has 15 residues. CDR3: CASSPRVRGTDTQYF. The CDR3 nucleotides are TGTGCCAGCAGCCCCAGGGTCCGGGGCACAGATACGCAGTATTTT.

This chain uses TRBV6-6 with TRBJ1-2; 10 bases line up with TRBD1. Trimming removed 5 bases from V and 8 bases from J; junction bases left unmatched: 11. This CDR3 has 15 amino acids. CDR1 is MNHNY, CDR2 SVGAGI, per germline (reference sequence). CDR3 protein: CASSQPGQGWSGYTF. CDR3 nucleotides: TGTGCCAGCAGTCAACCGGGACAGGGGTGGTCCGGCTACACCTTC.

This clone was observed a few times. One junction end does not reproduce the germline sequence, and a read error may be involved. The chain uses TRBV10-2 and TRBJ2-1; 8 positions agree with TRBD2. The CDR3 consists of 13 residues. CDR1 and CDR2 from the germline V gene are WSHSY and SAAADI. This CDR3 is CASSEYDSGSTVF. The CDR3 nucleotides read TGCGCCAGCAGTGAGTACGACAGCGGGAGCACCGTCTTC.

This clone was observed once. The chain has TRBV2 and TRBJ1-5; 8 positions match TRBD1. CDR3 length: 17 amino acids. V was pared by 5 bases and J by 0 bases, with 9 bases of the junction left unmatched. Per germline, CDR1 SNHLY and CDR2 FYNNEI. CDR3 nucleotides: TGTGCCAGCAGTCGACTTAAAGGACAGGGTAGCAATCAGCCCCAGCATTTT. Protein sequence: CASSRLKGQGSNQPQHF.